What follows is one T cell receptor beta chain and its context. No antigen is known for it. The source of the sample is a study of siplizumab effects on memory and regulatory T cells. Whole-study findings and limits: Naive versus memory phenotype went unassigned for roughly 75-97% of proliferating CD4+ or CD8+ clones.

Trimming shortened V by 1 base and J by 4 bases, and 5 bases separated the two germline ends. Germline V gives CDR1 GTSNPN, CDR2 SVGIG (reference sequence). CDR3 length: 13 residues. Here immunoSEQ multiplex PCR was the method, and the copy in TCRdb shows in-frame clones only, minus some. In the table there are approximately 97,000 clones, 80% to 95% of which are singletons. The rearrangement uses TRBV30 and TRBJ2-6; D unclear. This TCR was sampled from a human donor in good health. Sequencing used CD4+ T cells sorted from blood. The CDR3 here is CAWSGSGANVLTF. The CDR3 nucleotides are TGTGCCTGGAGTGGATCCGGGGCCAACGTCCTGACTTTC.